This T cell receptor beta chain was obtained from a study of T cells in Graves' hyperthyroidism and ophthalmopathy. Overall study findings and caveats: Onset of ophthalmopathy came a median approximately 6.5 months after the model predicted it. Expanded thyroid clonotypes (above 0.001) were mostly also found in blood. By a 13 V-J model, ophthalmopathy was set apart from stable hyperthyroidism.

Uncontrolled infection, other autoimmune disease, pregnancy or lactation led to exclusion. This clonotype was detected a few times. As yet, its antigen is unknown. Researchers amplified the TCR beta CDR3 regions from RNA transcripts. An initial round of RT-PCR targeting the TCR CDR3 relied on the HTBI primer set. TCRdb re-derived calls from the multiplex PCR reads in MiXCR, one entry per CDR3 protein. This table has approximately 640,000 distinct CDR3 sequences, just under 45% appearing once. CDR1 is LNHDA, CDR2 SQIVND, per germline (reference sequence). Trimming at V came to 5 bases and at J to 11 bases, leaving 19 bases not matched to a gene. The CDR3 length is 16 residues.

This receptor was taken from an adult man with Graves' disease, either hyperthyroidism or ophthalmopathy (not recorded which). Sequenced input: peripheral blood or thyroid tissue (not recorded which). The rearrangement joins TRBV19 to TRBJ1-1; 8 bases are shared with TRBD1. The CDR3 DNA reads as TGTGCCAGTAGTCCGGGGACAGGATTGGGCGTTAACGGGGCTTTCTTT. This sequence encodes CASSPGTGLGVNGAFF.